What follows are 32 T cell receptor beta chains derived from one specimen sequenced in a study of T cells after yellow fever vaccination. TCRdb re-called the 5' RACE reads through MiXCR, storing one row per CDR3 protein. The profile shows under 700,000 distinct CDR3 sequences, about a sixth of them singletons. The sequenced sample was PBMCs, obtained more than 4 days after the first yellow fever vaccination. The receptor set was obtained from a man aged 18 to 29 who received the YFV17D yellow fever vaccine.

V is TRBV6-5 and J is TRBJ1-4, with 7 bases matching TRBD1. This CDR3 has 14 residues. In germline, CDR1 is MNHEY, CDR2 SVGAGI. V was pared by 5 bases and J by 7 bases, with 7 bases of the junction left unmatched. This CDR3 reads CASSNDRVAEKLFF. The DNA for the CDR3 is TGTGCCAGCAGTAACGACAGGGTGGCTGAAAAACTGTTTTTT.

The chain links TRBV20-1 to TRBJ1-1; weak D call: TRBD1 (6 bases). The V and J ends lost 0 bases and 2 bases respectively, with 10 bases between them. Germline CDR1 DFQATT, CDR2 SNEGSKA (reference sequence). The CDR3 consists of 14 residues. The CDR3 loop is CSARDRRGNTEAFF. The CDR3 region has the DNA TGCAGTGCTAGAGACCGCAGGGGAAACACTGAAGCTTTCTTT.

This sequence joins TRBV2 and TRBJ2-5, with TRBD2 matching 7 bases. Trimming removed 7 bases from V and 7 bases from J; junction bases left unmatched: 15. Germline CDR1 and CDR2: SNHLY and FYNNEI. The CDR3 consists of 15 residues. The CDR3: CASTEAGRKRGTQYF. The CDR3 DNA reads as TGTGCCAGCACCGAAGCGGGGAGAAAACGAGGGACCCAGTACTTC.

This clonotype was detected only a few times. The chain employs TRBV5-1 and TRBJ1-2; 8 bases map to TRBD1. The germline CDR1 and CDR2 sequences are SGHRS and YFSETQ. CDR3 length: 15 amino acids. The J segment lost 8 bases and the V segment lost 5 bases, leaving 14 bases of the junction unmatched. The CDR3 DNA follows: TGCGCCAGCAGTCAACTCCCGGGACAGGTGGAAGGCTACACCTTC. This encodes CASSQLPGQVEGYTF. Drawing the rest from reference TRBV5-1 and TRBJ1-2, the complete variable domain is KAGVTQTPRYLIKTRGQQVTLSCSPISGHRSVSWYQQTPGQGLQFLFEYFSETQRNKGNFPGRFSGRQFSNSRSEMNVSTLELGDSALYLCASSQLPGQVEGYTFGSGTRLTVV.

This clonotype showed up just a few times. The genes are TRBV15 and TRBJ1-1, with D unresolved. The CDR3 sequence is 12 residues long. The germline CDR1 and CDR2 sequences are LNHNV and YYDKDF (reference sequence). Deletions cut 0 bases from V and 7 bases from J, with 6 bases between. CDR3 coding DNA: TGTGCCACCAGCAGAGATCAGCGTGAAGCTTTCTTT. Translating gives CATSRDQREAFF.

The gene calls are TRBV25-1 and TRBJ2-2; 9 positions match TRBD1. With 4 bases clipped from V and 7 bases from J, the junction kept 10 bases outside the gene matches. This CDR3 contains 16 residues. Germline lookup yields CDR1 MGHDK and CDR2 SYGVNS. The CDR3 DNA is TGTGCCAGCAGTGCAGGTCGGACAGGGGCCATCGGGGAGCTGTTTTTT. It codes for CASSAGRTGAIGELFF.

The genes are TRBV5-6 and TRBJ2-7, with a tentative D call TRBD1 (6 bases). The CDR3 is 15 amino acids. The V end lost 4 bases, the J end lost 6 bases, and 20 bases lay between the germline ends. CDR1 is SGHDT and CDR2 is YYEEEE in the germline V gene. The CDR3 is CASSGPITGTREQYV. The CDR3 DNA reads TGTGCCAGCAGCGGGCCGATCACAGGGACACGCGAGCAGTACGTC.

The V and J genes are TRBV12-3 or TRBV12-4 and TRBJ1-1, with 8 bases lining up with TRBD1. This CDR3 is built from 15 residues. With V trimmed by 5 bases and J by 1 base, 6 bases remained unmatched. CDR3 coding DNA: TGTGCCAGCAGTCAATCCGGGACAGGGAACACTGAAGCTTTCTTT. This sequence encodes CASSQSGTGNTEAFF.

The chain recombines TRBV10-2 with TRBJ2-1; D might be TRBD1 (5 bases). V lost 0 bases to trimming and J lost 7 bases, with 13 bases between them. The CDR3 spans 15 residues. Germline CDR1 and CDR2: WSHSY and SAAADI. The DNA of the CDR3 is TGCGCCAGCAGTGAGTCCGTGACAGAGAATAATGAGCAGTTCTTC. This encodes CASSESVTENNEQFF.

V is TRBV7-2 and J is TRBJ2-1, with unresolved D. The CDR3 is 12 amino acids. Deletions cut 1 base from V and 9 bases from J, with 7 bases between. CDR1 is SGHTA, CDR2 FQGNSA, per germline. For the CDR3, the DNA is TGTGCCAGCAGCTTAGGTAGCAGTGAGCAGTTCTTC. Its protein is CASSLGSSEQFF.

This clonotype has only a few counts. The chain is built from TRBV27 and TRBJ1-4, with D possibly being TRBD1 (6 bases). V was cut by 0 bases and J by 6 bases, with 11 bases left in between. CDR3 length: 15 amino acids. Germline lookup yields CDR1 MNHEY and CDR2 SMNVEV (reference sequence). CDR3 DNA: TGTGCCAGCAGTTTATCGAGCAGGGGTTATGAAAAACTGTTTTTT. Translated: CASSLSSRGYEKLFF.

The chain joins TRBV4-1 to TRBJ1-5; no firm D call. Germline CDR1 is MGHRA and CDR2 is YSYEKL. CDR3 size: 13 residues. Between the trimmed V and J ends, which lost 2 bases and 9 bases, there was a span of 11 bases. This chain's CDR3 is CASSQLNPGPQHF. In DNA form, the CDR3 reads TGCGCCAGCAGCCAACTAAATCCGGGGCCCCAGCATTTT.

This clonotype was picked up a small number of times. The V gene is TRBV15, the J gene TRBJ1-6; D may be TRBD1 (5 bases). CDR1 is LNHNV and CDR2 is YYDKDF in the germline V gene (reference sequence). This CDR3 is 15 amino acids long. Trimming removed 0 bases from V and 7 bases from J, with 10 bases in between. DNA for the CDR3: TGTGCCACCAGCAGAGATTGGGCAGGGAATTCACCCCTCCACTTT. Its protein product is CATSRDWAGNSPLHF.

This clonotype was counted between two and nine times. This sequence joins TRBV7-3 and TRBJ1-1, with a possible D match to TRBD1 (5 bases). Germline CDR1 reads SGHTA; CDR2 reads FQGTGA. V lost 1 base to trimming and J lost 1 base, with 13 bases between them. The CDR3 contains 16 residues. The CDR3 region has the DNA TGTGCCAGCAGCTTAAGGGGTCCAACAGGGAACACTGAAGCTTTCTTT. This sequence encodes CASSLRGPTGNTEAFF.

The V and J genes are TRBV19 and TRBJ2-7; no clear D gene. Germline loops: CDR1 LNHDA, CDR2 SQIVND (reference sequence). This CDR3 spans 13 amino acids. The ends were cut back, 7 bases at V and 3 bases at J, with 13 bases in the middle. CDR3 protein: CASTPRSGYEQYF. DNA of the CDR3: TGTGCCAGTACCCCTCGGTCAGGCTACGAGCAGTACTTC.

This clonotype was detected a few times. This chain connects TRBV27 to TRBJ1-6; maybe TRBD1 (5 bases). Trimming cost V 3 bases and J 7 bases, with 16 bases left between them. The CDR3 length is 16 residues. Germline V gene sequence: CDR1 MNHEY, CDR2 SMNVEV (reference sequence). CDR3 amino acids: CASSFAGALGNSPLHF. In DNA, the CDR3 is TGTGCCAGCAGTTTCGCCGGGGCACTCGGAAATTCACCCCTCCACTTT.

The CDR3 DNA is TGCGCCAGCATACGAGGGGGGGGCTACAATGAGCAGTTCTTC. Amino acid sequence: CASIRGGGYNEQFF. J is TRBJ2-1 and V is TRBV5-1; weak D call: TRBD2 (7 bases). The CDR3 consists of 14 residues. Per the germline V gene, CDR1 is SGHRS and CDR2 is YFSETQ. Trimming removed 6 bases at V and 3 bases at J, with 13 bases between.

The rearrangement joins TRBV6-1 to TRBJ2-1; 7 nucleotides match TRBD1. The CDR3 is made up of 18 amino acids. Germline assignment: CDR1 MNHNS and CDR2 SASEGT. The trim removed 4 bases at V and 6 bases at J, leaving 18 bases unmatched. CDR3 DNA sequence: TGTGCCAGCAGTGTATCTTTGGGACAGCCGATTACATCCAATGAGCAGTTCTTC. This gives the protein CASSVSLGQPITSNEQFF.

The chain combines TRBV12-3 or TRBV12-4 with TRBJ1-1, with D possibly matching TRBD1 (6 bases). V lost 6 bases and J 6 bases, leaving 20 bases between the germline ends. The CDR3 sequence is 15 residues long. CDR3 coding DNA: TGTGCCAGCAGGAGATTCGTTGGGCAGGGGCCTGAAGCTTTCTTT. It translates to CASRRFVGQGPEAFF.

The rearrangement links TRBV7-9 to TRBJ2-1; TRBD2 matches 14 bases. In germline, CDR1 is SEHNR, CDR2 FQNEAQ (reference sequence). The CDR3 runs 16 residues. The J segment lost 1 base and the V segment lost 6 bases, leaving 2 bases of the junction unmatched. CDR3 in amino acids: CASRGTSGGSYNEQFF. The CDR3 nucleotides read TGTGCCAGCAGAGGGACTAGCGGGGGTTCCTACAATGAGCAGTTCTTC.

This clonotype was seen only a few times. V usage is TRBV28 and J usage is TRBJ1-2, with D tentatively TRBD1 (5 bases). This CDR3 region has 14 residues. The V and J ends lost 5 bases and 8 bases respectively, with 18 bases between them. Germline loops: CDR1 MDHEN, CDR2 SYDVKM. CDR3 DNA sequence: TGTGCCAGCAGTCTTCCAGGGCTCGGGAAGGGCTACACCTTC. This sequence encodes CASSLPGLGKGYTF.

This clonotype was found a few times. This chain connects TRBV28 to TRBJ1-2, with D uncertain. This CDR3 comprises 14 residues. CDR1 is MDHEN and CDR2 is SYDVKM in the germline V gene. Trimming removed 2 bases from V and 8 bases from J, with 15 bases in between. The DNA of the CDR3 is TGTGCCAGCAGTTTAACTGGGCAGGCGTACGGCTACACCTTC. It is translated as CASSLTGQAYGYTF.

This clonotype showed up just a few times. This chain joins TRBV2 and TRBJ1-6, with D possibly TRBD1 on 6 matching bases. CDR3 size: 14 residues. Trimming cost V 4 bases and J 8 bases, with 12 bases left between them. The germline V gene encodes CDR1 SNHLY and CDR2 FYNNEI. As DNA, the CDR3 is TGTGCCAGCAGTGGGCTTGAGGGGGATTCACCCCTCCACTTT. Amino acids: CASSGLEGDSPLHF. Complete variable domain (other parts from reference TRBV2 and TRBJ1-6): EPEVTQTPSHQVTQMGQEVILRCVPISNHLYFYWYRQILGQKVEFLVSFYNNEISEKSEIFDDQFSVERPDGSNFTLKIRSTKLEDSAMYFCASSGLEGDSPLHFGNGTRLTVT.

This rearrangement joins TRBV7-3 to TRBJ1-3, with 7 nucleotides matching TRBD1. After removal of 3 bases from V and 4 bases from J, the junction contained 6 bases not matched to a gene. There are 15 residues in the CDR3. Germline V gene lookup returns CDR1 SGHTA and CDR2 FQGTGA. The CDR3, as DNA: TGTGCCAGCAGCTTCCCTAAGGGGGCCGGAAACACCATATATTTT. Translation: CASSFPKGAGNTIYF.

CDR3 residues: CASSLVTGGLSPLHF. The CDR3 region has the DNA TGTGCCAGCAGTTTGGTGACAGGGGGTTTATCACCCCTCCACTTT. V gene TRBV27 combines with J gene TRBJ1-6; TRBD1 matches 9 bases. This CDR3 region has 15 residues. Trimming cost V 3 bases and J 10 bases; bases outside gene matches: 7. Per the germline V gene, CDR1 is MNHEY and CDR2 is SMNVEV (reference sequence).

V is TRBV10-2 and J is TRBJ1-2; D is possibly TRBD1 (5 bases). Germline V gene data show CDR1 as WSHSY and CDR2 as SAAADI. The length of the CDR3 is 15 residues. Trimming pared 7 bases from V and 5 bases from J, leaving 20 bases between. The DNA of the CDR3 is TGCGCCAGCACCCCCGCTGTGGGGGGTTCGTATGGCTACACCTTC. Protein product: CASTPAVGGSYGYTF.

CDR3 loop: CASSLFAGDYGYTF. CDR3 nucleotides: TGTGCCAGCAGCTTATTTGCAGGGGACTATGGCTACACCTTC. The gene calls are TRBV11-2 and TRBJ1-2; possible D gene TRBD1, 6 bases. Germline lookup yields CDR1 SGHAT and CDR2 FQNNGV. V was trimmed by 2 bases and J by 3 bases, leaving 10 bases between them. This CDR3 contains 14 residues. The complete variable domain, with remaining parts taken from reference TRBV11-2 and TRBJ1-2, reads EAGVAQSPRYKIIEKRQSVAFWCNPISGHATLYWYQQILGQGPKLLIQFQNNGVVDDSQLPKDRFSAERLKGVDSTLKIQPAKLEDSAVYLCASSLFAGDYGYTFGSGTRLTVV.

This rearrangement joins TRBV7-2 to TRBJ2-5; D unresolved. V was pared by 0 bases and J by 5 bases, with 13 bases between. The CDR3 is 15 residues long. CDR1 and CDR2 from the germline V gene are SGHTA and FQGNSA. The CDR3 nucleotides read TGTGCCAGCAGCTTAGCCTTGGTGCCAAGGGAGACCCAGTACTTC. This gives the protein CASSLALVPRETQYF.

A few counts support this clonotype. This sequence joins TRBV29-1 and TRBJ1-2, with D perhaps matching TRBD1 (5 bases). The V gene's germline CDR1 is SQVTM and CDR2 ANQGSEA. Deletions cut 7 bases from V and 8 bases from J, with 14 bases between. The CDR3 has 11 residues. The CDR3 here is CSAGTVGGYTF. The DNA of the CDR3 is TGCAGCGCAGGGACGGTAGGCGGCTACACCTTC.

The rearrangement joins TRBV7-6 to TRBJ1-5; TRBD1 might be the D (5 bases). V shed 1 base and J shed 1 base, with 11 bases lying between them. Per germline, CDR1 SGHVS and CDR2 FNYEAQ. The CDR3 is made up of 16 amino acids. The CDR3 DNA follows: TGTGCCAGCAGCTTAGGGGGGGGTGTAAGCAATCAGCCCCAGCATTTT. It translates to CASSLGGGVSNQPQHF.

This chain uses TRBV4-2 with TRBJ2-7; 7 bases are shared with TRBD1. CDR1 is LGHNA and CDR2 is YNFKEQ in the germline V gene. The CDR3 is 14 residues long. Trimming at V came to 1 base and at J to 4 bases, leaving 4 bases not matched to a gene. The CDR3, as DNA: TGTGCCAGCAGCCAAGGACAGGGTTTTTACGAGCAGTACTTC. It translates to CASSQGQGFYEQYF.

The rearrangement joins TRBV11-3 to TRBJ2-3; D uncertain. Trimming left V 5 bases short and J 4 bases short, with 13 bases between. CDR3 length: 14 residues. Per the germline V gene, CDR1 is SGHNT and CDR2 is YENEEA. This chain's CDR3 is CASSLLGEPDTQYF. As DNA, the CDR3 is TGTGCCAGCAGCCTGCTTGGTGAGCCAGATACGCAGTATTTT.